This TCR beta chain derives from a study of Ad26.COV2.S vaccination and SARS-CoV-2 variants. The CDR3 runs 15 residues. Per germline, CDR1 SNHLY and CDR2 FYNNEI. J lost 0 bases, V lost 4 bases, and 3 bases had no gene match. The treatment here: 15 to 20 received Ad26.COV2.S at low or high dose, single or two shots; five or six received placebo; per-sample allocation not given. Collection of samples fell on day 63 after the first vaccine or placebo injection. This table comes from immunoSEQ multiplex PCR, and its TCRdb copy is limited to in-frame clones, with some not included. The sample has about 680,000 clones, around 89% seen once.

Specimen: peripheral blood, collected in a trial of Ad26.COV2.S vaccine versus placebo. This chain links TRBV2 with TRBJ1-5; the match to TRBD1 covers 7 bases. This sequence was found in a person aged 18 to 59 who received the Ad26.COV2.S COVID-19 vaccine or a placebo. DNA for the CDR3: TGTGCCAGCAGTGGGGACAGCTATAGCAATCAGCCCCAGCATTTT. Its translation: CASSGDSYSNQPQHF.